This T cell receptor beta chain was documented in a study of T-cell reconstitution after alpha-beta-depleted transplantation in children. This clonotype was detected ten times or more. Preparation of the TCRbeta library involved a method that used unique molecular identifiers. TCRdb reprocessed the PCR reads via MiXCR and lists one record per CDR3 protein. The data contain fewer than 130,000 distinct CDR3 sequences, 10% of them singletons. The V gene lost 5 bases and the J gene lost 13 bases, with 16 bases spanning the gap. The CDR3 spans 12 residues. Germline V gene sequence: CDR1 SGHTA, CDR2 FQGNSA.

The receptor comes from a human donor who donated a stem cell graft to a child with acute lymphoblastic leukemia. Specimen: PBMCs from the stem cell graft donor, collected from the stem cell graft. The chain employs TRBV7-2 and TRBJ2-3, with a possible D match to TRBD2 (6 bases). CDR3 in amino acids: CASSPRTTREYF. CDR3 DNA: TGTGCCAGCAGCCCTCGGACTACGAGGGAGTATTTT.